These 17 T cell receptor beta chains were sequenced from one sample in a study of shared clonotypes between healthy human individuals. Repertoires were generated with immunoSEQ multiplex PCR, while TCRdb's copy carries only in-frame clones and drops some. The table includes approximately 640,000 clones, about 78% detected once. The sequenced material came from memory CD4+ T cells sorted from blood. Subset denoted: CD45RA-negative fraction. These receptors were collected from a woman aged 25-40 years in good health.

This clone was found a few times. The rearrangement links TRBV19 to TRBJ2-5; 15 nucleotides align to TRBD2. V was clipped by 3 bases and J by 4 bases; unmatched bases: 3. In germline, CDR1 is LNHDA, CDR2 SQIVND (reference sequence). The CDR3 runs to 16 residues. The CDR3 sequence: CASSIRTSGRGETQYF. The CDR3 coding sequence is TGTGCCAGTAGTATCCGGACTAGCGGGAGGGGAGAGACCCAGTACTTC.

This clone is a singleton in its sample. This chain connects TRBV7-3 to TRBJ2-5; D remains unclear. V shed 4 bases and J shed 4 bases, with 16 bases lying between them. This CDR3 is 15 amino acids long. The V gene's germline CDR1 is SGHTA and CDR2 FQGTGA. The CDR3 reads CASSSHERRGETQYF. The CDR3 nucleotides are TGTGCCAGCAGCTCACACGAGAGGCGCGGAGAGACCCAGTACTTC.

V gene TRBV11-2 combines with J gene TRBJ1-2, with D unclear. Germline values: CDR1 SGHAT, CDR2 FQNNGV. The length of the CDR3 is 13 residues. V was pared by 2 bases and J by 8 bases, with 12 bases between. CDR3 DNA: TGTGCCAGCAGCTTAAACTCCGGGTTCGGCTACACCTTC. This gives the protein CASSLNSGFGYTF.

The V gene is TRBV6-5, the J gene TRBJ2-6, with D maybe TRBD1 (5 bases). V lost 5 bases and J lost 5, with 13 bases in between. The CDR3 covers 15 residues. CDR1 is MNHEY and CDR2 is SVGAGI in the germline V gene. The DNA of the CDR3 is TGTGCCAGCAGTCACGTCCAGGGCTGGGCCAACGTCCTGACTTTC. The encoded protein is CASSHVQGWANVLTF.

This clone was seen ten or more times. The genes are TRBV7-9 and TRBJ2-1; unclear D gene. The CDR3 loop spans 16 amino acids. Between the trimmed V and J ends, which lost 5 bases and 0 bases, there was a span of 14 bases. The germline V gene encodes CDR1 SEHNR and CDR2 FQNEAQ (reference sequence). CDR3 in DNA: TGTGCCAGCAGCCCAGCGATTGTTGGCTCCTACAATGAGCAGTTCTTC. This sequence encodes CASSPAIVGSYNEQFF.

This chain uses TRBV5-1 with TRBJ2-1; possibly TRBD1 or TRBD2 for D (6 bases each). The CDR3 is made up of 15 amino acids. CDR1 is SGHRS and CDR2 is YFSETQ in the germline V gene. V shed 3 bases and J shed 6 bases, with 16 bases lying between them. CDR3 region: CASSWGTGTRNEQFF. CDR3 in DNA: TGCGCCAGCAGCTGGGGTACAGGGACTCGCAATGAGCAGTTCTTC. Drawing the rest from reference TRBV5-1 and TRBJ2-1, the complete variable domain is KAGVTQTPRYLIKTRGQQVTLSCSPISGHRSVSWYQQTPGQGLQFLFEYFSETQRNKGNFPGRFSGRQFSNSRSEMNVSTLELGDSALYLCASSWGTGTRNEQFFGPGTRLTVL.

The chain couples TRBV5-1 to TRBJ1-4, with 8 bases fitting TRBD1. CDR1 SGHRS and CDR2 YFSETQ come from the germline V gene. The length of the CDR3 is 15 residues. With 4 bases clipped from V and 4 bases from J, the junction kept 6 bases outside the gene matches. This chain's CDR3 is CASSRRTGLNEKLFF. CDR3 in DNA: TGCGCCAGCAGCCGGCGGACAGGGCTTAATGAAAAACTGTTTTTT.

This clone was seen more than once but under ten times. The chain carries TRBV5-4 and TRBJ2-7, with D tentatively TRBD2 (6 bases). The germline V and J ends were trimmed by 4 bases and 2 bases, with 16 bases remaining between them. Germline values: CDR1 SGHNT, CDR2 YYREEE (reference sequence). The CDR3 consists of 15 residues. The CDR3 nucleotides read TGTGCCAGCAGCAGGGCGGGGCGGGAAACCTACGAGCAGTACTTC. Protein sequence: CASSRAGRETYEQYF.

The chain combines TRBV2 with TRBJ2-5, with D possibly being TRBD2 (5 bases). V dropped 7 bases and J dropped 2 bases, with 14 bases sitting between them. This CDR3 comprises 14 residues. The germline V gene encodes CDR1 SNHLY and CDR2 FYNNEI. CDR3 in amino acids: CASTMSGRQETQYF. Written as DNA, the CDR3 is TGTGCCAGCACTATGAGCGGCCGACAAGAGACCCAGTACTTC.

This clone was counted a few times. The sample carries other DNA sequences with the same CDR3. This chain links TRBV14 with TRBJ1-1; D gene ambiguous. The CDR3 totals 14 residues. The V end lost 1 base, the J end lost 0 bases, and 6 bases lay between the germline ends. The germline gives CDR1 SGHDN, CDR2 FVKESK. Here the CDR3 DNA reads TGTGCCAGCAGCCAAGCTGGTATGAACACTGAAGCTTTCTTT. Translated, it gives CASSQAGMNTEAFF.

The chain recombines TRBV29-1 with TRBJ1-5; D unresolved. Germline values: CDR1 SQVTM, CDR2 ANQGSEA. This CDR3 comprises 11 residues. Trimming took off 4 bases at V and 9 bases at J, with 10 bases between the two ends. Written as DNA, the CDR3 is TGCAGCGTTGTTGTTGATGGGCCCCAGCATTTT. Its protein is CSVVVDGPQHF.

As for this clone: It may be a read error: a sequence one base away is much more abundant. The chain recombines TRBV9 with TRBJ1-1; a weak D match, TRBD1 (5 bases). V lost 6 bases and J 0 bases, leaving 12 bases between the germline ends. The CDR3 consists of 14 residues. Germline CDR1 and CDR2: SGDLS and YYNGEE. The CDR3 region has the DNA TGTGCCAGCACCCCGGGGGGGATGAACACTGAAGCTTTCTTT. This codes for CASTPGGMNTEAFF.

Remarks on this clone: The sample has other DNA sequences that encode this CDR3 too. The V call is TRBV6-6, the J call TRBJ1-5; 9 bases fit TRBD1. The ends lost 5 bases at V and 4 bases at J; junction bases unmatched: 6. The length of the CDR3 is 15 residues. Germline CDR1 reads MNHNY; CDR2 reads SVGAGI (reference sequence). Here the CDR3 reads CASSPGQGGNQPQHF. CDR3 nucleotide sequence: TGTGCCAGCAGTCCGGGACAGGGTGGGAATCAGCCCCAGCATTTT.

The V call is TRBV14, the J call TRBJ2-7, with no clear D. The V end was cut by 1 base, the J end by 4 bases, with 14 bases between. The CDR3 loop spans 15 amino acids. Per the germline V gene, CDR1 is SGHDN and CDR2 is FVKESK. The CDR3: CASSQVSLPTYEQYF. The CDR3 DNA is TGTGCCAGCAGCCAAGTGTCTCTACCTACTTACGAGCAGTACTTC.

This clone has a handful of counts. The chain recombines TRBV30 with TRBJ1-5; TRBD1 is a possible D gene (5 bases). The CDR3 sequence is 15 residues long. V was pared by 0 bases and J by 1 base, with 10 bases between. Per the germline V gene, CDR1 is GTSNPN and CDR2 is SVGIG (reference sequence). CDR3 nucleotides: TGTGCCTGGAGTGTTGGGGGGGGAAGCAATCAGCCCCAGCATTTT. It encodes CAWSVGGGSNQPQHF.

J is TRBJ2-1 and V is TRBV5-1, with D possibly called TRBD1 or TRBD2 (5 bases each). Germline assignment: CDR1 SGHRS and CDR2 YFSETQ. There are 13 residues in the CDR3. V was pared by 4 bases and J by 3 bases, with 8 bases between. The CDR3 coding sequence is TGCGCCAGCAGCGGGGACGGCTACAATGAGCAGTTCTTC. It translates to CASSGDGYNEQFF. The whole variable domain, remainder taken from reference TRBV5-1 and TRBJ2-1, is KAGVTQTPRYLIKTRGQQVTLSCSPISGHRSVSWYQQTPGQGLQFLFEYFSETQRNKGNFPGRFSGRQFSNSRSEMNVSTLELGDSALYLCASSGDGYNEQFFGPGTRLTVL.

The chain employs TRBV5-1 and TRBJ1-1; weak D call: TRBD1 (6 bases). This CDR3 spans 14 amino acids. The V gene's germline CDR1 is SGHRS and CDR2 YFSETQ. V was trimmed by 7 bases and J by 3 bases, leaving 16 bases between them. The CDR3 here is CASAGRQVDTEAFF. CDR3 nucleotide sequence: TGCGCCAGCGCCGGGCGACAGGTAGACACTGAAGCTTTCTTT.